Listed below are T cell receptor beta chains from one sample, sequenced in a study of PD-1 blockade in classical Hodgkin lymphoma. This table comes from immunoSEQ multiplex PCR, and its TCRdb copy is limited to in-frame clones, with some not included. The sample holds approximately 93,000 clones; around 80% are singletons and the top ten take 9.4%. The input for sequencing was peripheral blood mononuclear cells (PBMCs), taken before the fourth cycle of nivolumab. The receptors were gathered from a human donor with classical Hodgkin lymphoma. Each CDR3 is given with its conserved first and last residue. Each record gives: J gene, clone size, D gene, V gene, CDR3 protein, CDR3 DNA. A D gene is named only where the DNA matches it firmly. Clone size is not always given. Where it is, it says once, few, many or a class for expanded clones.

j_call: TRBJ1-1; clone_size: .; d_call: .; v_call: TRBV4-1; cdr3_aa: CASSQPTENTEAFF; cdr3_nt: TGCGCCAGCAGCCAACCGACCGAGAACACTGAAGCTTTCTTT
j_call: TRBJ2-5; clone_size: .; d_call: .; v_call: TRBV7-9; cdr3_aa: CASSLGNSGLQETQYF; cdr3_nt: TGTGCCAGCAGCTTAGGTAACAGCGGACTACAAGAGACCCAGTACTTC
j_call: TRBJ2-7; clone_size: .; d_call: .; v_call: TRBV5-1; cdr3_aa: CASSLAGADPGYEQYF; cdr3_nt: TGCGCCAGCAGCTTGGCCGGGGCGGACCCAGGATACGAGCAGTACTTC
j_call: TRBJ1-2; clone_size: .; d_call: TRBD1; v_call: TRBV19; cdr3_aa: CASSIYGDSIYDYTF; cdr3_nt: TGTGCCAGTAGTATTTATGGGGACAGTATATATGACTACACCTTC
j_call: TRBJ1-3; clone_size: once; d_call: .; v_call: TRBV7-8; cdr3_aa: CASSLGSLETIYF; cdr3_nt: TGTGCCAGCAGTCTAGGGTCCCTAGAGACCATATATTTT
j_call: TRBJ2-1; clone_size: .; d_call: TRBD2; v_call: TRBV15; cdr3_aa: CATSREFGTSGRFEQFF; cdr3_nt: TGTGCCACCAGCAGAGAATTCGGGACTAGCGGGAGATTTGAGCAGTTCTTC
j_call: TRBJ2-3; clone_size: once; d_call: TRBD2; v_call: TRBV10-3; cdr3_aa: CAISEVSLAGRTDTQYF; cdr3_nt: TGTGCCATCAGTGAGGTCAGCCTAGCGGGGCGCACAGATACGCAGTATTTT
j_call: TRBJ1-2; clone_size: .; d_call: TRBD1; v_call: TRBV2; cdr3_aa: CASRKSRTGFYGYTF; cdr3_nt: TGTGCCAGCAGAAAGTCCCGGACAGGCTTTTATGGCTACACCTTC
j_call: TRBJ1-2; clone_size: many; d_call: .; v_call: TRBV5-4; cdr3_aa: CASSLDGGDYGYTF; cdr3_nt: TGTGCCAGCAGCTTGGACGGGGGCGACTATGGCTACACCTTC
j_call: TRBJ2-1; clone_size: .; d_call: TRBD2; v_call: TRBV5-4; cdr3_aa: CASSVTSGSRGEQFF; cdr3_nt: TGTGCCAGCAGTGTTACTAGCGGGAGTCGGGGTGAGCAGTTCTTC
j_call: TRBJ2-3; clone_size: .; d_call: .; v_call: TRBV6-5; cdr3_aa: CASTGNTDTQYF; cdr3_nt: TGTGCCAGCACGGGGAACACAGATACGCAGTATTTT
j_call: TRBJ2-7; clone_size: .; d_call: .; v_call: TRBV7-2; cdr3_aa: CASSYIRGQGDSYEQYF; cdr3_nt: TGTGCCAGCAGCTATATCCGGGGCCAAGGGGATTCCTACGAGCAGTACTTC
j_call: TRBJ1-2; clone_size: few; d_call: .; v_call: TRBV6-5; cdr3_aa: CASSRSYYGYTF; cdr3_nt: TGTGCCAGCTCCCGTTCATACTATGGCTACACCTTC
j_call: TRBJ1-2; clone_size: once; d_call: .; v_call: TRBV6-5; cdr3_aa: CASSFYRPLLYGYTF; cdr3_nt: TGTGCCAGCAGTTTTTACAGGCCCCTGCTATATGGCTACACCTTC
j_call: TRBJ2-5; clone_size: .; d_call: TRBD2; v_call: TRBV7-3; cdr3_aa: CASSLTSGSRETQYF; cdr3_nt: TGTGCCAGCAGCTTAACTAGCGGGAGCAGGGAGACCCAGTACTTC
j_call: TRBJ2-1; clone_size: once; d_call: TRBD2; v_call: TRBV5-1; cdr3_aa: CASSLGTSSYNEQFF; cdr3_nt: TGCGCCAGCAGCTTGGGGACTAGCAGCTACAATGAGCAGTTCTTC
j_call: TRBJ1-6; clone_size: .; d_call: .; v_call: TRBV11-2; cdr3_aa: CASSLKAGLFYNSPLHF; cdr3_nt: TGTGCCAGCAGCTTAAAGGCGGGACTCTTCTATAATTCACCCCTCCACTTT
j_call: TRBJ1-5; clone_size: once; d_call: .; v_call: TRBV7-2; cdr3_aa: CASSPQGSVDNQPQHF; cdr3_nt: TGTGCCAGCAGCCCACAGGGCTCCGTCGACAATCAGCCCCAGCATTTT
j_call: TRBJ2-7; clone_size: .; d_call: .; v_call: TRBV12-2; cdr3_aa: CASRPRTSGAREQYF; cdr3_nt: TGTGCAAGTCGCCCTAGGACTAGCGGGGCGAGGGAGCAGTACTTC
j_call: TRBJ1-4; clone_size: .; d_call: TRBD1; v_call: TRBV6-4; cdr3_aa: CASKSGQFIATNEKLFF; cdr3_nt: TGTGCCAGCAAATCGGGACAGTTTATCGCAACTAATGAAAAACTGTTTTTT
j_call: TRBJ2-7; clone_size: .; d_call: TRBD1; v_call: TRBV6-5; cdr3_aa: CASRGTGEDYEQYF; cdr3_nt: TGTGCCAGCAGAGGGACAGGGGAAGACTACGAGCAGTACTTC
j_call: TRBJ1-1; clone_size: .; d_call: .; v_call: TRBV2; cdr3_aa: CASSELEINLNTEAFF; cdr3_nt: TGTGCCAGCAGTGAGTTAGAAATCAACCTGAACACTGAAGCTTTCTTT
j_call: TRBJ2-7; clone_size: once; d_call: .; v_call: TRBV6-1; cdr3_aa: CASRVPYEQYF; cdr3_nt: TGTGCCAGCAGGGTCCCTTACGAGCAGTACTTC
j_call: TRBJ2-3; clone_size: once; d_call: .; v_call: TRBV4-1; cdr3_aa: CASSLGGYGTDTQYF; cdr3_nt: TGCGCCAGCAGCTTAGGAGGGTATGGCACAGATACGCAGTATTTT